The present T cell receptor (beta chain) was sequenced within a study of shared clonotypes between healthy human individuals. The CDR3 runs 15 residues. The germline CDR1 and CDR2 sequences are SNHLY and FYNNEI. Trimming took 1 base from V and 2 from J; bases not matched to a gene: 2. Sequencing used immunoSEQ multiplex PCR; TCRdb keeps in-frame clones, though not all of them. The data hold some 2,000,000 clones, with approximately 96% observed a single time. HIV-negative, healthy adults without recent acute infections or vaccinations were the donors. The J gene is TRBJ1-5, the V gene TRBV2, with 7 bases lining up with TRBD1. This clonotype was obtained from a man younger than 35 in good health. The specimen was naive CD4+ T cells sorted from blood. As for subset: CD45RA+ positively selected. The CDR3 DNA is TGTGCCAGCAGTGAAGAAGGGGGCGGCAATCAGCCCCAGCATTTT. Protein sequence: CASSEEGGGNQPQHF.